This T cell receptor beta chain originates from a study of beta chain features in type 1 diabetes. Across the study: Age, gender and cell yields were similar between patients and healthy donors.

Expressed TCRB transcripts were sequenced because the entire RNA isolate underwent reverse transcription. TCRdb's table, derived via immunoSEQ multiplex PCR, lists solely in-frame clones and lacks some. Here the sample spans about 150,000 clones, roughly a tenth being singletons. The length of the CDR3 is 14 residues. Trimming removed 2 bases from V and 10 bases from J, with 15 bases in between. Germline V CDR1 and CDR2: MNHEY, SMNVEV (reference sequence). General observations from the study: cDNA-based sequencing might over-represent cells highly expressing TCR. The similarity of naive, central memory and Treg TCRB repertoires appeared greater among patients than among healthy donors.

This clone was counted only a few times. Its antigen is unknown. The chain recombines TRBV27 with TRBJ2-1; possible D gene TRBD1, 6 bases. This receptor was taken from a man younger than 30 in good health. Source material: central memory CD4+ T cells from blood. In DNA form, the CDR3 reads TGTGCCAGCAGTTTACTACAGGGACGAGACGAGCAGTTCTTC. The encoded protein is CASSLLQGRDEQFF.